The clone carrying this T cell receptor beta chain came up many times. Its antigen is as yet unknown. TCRdb fed the multiplex PCR reads into MiXCR, producing one record per CDR3 protein. The sample shows about 230,000 distinct CDR3 sequences, approximately 30% of them seen only once. CDR1 is DFQATT and CDR2 is SNEGSKA in the germline V gene (reference sequence). Trimming took 1 base from V and 6 from J; bases not matched to a gene: 9. CDR3 size: 14 residues. The sample is drawn from a study of breast tumors, draining lymph nodes, adjacent tissues. Findings and caveats of the study: Tumor repertoires ranked between lymph nodes and nontumor tissue in diversity, with V and J gene preferences. Luminal-like breast cancer showed significantly greater tumor-nontumor repertoire similarity than basal-like breast cancer did. The lymph node origin of tumor T cells was framed as consistent with a hypothesis, not demonstrated.

Samples came from axillary lymph nodes draining the breast cancer. Sequenced material: axillary lymph node tissue. The source is a female donor with breast cancer. Some clones in this sample may be carry-over from other donors' samples. This chain joins TRBV20-1 and TRBJ2-7, with 7 bases fitting TRBD2. The CDR3 is CSARGGDYPSEQYF. The CDR3 DNA reads TGCAGTGCTAGAGGTGGGGACTACCCCTCCGAGCAGTACTTC.